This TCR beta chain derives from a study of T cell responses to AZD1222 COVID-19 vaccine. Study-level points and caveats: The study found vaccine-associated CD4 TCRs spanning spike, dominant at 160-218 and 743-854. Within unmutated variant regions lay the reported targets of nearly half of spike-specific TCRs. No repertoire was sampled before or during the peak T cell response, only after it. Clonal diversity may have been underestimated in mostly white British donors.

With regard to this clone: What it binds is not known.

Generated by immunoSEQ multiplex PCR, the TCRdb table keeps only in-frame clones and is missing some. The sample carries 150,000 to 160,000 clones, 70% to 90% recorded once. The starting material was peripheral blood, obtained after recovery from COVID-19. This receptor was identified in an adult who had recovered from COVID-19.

The chain's CDR3 is CASSLGLAGVGTTGELFF. The CDR3, as DNA: TGTGCCAGCAGCTTAGGGCTAGCGGGAGTGGGGACCACCGGGGAGCTGTTTTTT. This chain links TRBV7-8 with TRBJ2-2, with 10 bases identical to TRBD2. V gave up 1 base and J gave up 4 bases; unmatched junction bases: 9. CDR3 size: 18 residues. Germline-derived CDR1 and CDR2 are SGHVS and FQNEAQ.